This passage covers 30 T cell receptor beta chains from one sample sequenced in a study of vaccination and CD4 T cells after COVID-19. Sequencing of the DNA from cultured CD4+ T cells was carried out with the Oncomine TCR Beta short-read assay. One entry per CDR3 protein, called by TCRdb with MiXCR from the PCR reads. The sample has thousands of distinct CDR3 sequences, approximately 16% seen once. Stated treatment: roughly 11-day PBMC culture with coronavirus spike peptide pools or control peptides (ViraFEST assay). The antigens for these receptors are not known. The material sequenced was CD4+ T cells from blood, cultured in vitro. The receptors come from a human donor who had recovered from COVID-19.

This clonotype was seen only a few times. The V and J genes are TRBV10-3 and TRBJ2-7; 10 nucleotides align to TRBD2. V lost 2 bases to trimming and J lost 6 bases; unmatched junction nucleotides: 13. The CDR3 runs to 17 residues. CDR1 is ENHRY and CDR2 is SYGVKD in the germline V gene. The CDR3 protein is CAISEVQRGGSVLEQYF. In DNA form, the CDR3 reads TGTGCCATCAGTGAGGTGCAGCGGGGGGGGTCGGTCCTCGAGCAGTACTTC.

The J gene is TRBJ1-6, the V gene TRBV5-6; D is possibly TRBD1 (5 bases). The CDR3 consists of 16 residues. The V and J ends lost 4 bases and 6 bases respectively, with 17 bases between them. Looked up from germline, CDR1 is SGHDT and CDR2 is YYEEEE. CDR3 region: CASSLVRGISNSPLHF. The CDR3 DNA is TGTGCCAGCAGCCTGGTTCGGGGGATTTCTAATTCACCCCTCCACTTT.

In its sample, this clonotype is medium-sized (0.01 to 0.1%). V is TRBV2 and J is TRBJ2-7; D is possibly TRBD1 (6 bases). The V gene lost 6 bases and the J gene lost 6 bases, with 9 bases spanning the gap. Germline loops: CDR1 SNHLY, CDR2 FYNNEI. This CDR3 is 11 amino acids long. DNA for the CDR3: TGTGCCAGCAGAGAGACAGGCGAGCAGTACTTC. Amino acid sequence: CASRETGEQYF.

This clonotype was counted a few times. V usage is TRBV6-5 and J usage is TRBJ1-2; no clear D gene. CDR3 length: 13 residues. The germline V gene has CDR1 MNHEY and CDR2 SVGAGI. V lost 0 bases to trimming and J lost 4 bases, with 6 bases between them. CDR3 residues: CASSYSGFYGYTF. The CDR3 DNA reads as TGTGCCAGCAGTTACTCCGGGTTCTATGGCTACACCTTC.

This clonotype was seen more than once but under ten times. V usage is TRBV6-5 and J usage is TRBJ1-1; 11 bases map to TRBD1. Germline lookup yields CDR1 MNHEY and CDR2 SVGAGI. V was pared by 6 bases and J by 1 base, with 7 bases of the junction left unmatched. The CDR3 sequence is 16 residues long. The chain's CDR3 is CASRYPGQGENTEAFF. The CDR3 DNA follows: TGTGCCAGCAGATACCCGGGACAGGGGGAGAACACTGAAGCTTTCTTT.

The J gene is TRBJ1-3, the V gene TRBV7-9; tentatively, D is TRBD1 (6 bases). V was trimmed by 2 bases and J by 0 bases, leaving 14 bases between them. This CDR3 has 17 amino acids. Germline loops: CDR1 SEHNR, CDR2 FQNEAQ (reference sequence). This CDR3 reads CASSLRRGGFSGNTIYF. CDR3 nucleotides: TGTGCCAGCAGCTTAAGGAGAGGGGGGTTCTCTGGAAACACCATATATTTT.

The J gene is TRBJ2-1, the V gene TRBV2; 11 positions match TRBD2. V trimming: 6 bases; J trimming: 4 bases; junction bases outside the gene matches: 8. This CDR3 has 16 amino acids. From germline, CDR1 is SNHLY and CDR2 FYNNEI. The CDR3 protein is CASSPGVAGGYNEQFF. CDR3 in DNA: TGTGCCAGCAGCCCCGGGGTAGCGGGGGGGTACAATGAGCAGTTCTTC.

In its sample, this clonotype was seen a few times. The chain has TRBV12-3 or TRBV12-4 and TRBJ2-2; 8 bases fit TRBD1. V was clipped by 1 base and J by 4 bases; unmatched bases: 5. This CDR3 has 16 residues. CDR3 amino acids: CASSLDRTGLTGELFF. Written as DNA, the CDR3 is TGTGCCAGCAGTTTAGACAGGACAGGGCTCACCGGGGAGCTGTTTTTT.

Only a few counts were recorded for this clonotype. The genes are TRBV19 and TRBJ1-3; tentative D call: TRBD1 (6 bases). Germline CDR1 reads LNHDA; CDR2 reads SQIVND (reference sequence). With 6 bases removed from V and 3 bases from J, the gap between germline ends came to 21 bases. The CDR3 loop spans 17 amino acids. CDR3 in amino acids: CASSLNPQGLGGNTIYF. DNA for the CDR3: TGTGCCAGTAGCCTAAATCCTCAGGGGCTCGGTGGAAACACCATATATTTT.

Only a few counts were recorded for this clonotype. The V and J genes are TRBV20-1 and TRBJ2-2; D might be TRBD2 (5 bases). V was trimmed by 6 bases and J by 8 bases, leaving 13 bases between them. The CDR3 totals 12 residues. CDR1 is DFQATT and CDR2 is SNEGSKA in the germline V gene (reference sequence). The CDR3 bases are TGCAGTGCCCGGGGAATACTAGGGGAGCTGTTTTTT. Amino acid sequence: CSARGILGELFF.

This clonotype ranks as medium-sized. The chain is built from TRBV7-2 and TRBJ1-5; D may be TRBD1 (5 bases). The length of the CDR3 is 14 residues. Germline assignment: CDR1 SGHTA and CDR2 FQGNSA. Trimming pared 1 base from V and 7 bases from J, leaving 11 bases between. The CDR3 region has the DNA TGTGCCAGCAGCTTAGGACAGTTCAGGCAGCCCCAGCATTTT. It is translated as CASSLGQFRQPQHF.

This clonotype was seen a few times. This chain joins TRBV6-1 and TRBJ2-7, with D unresolved. Looked up from germline, CDR1 is MNHNS and CDR2 is SASEGT. V lost 6 bases and J 6 bases, leaving 15 bases between the germline ends. This CDR3 contains 13 residues. DNA for the CDR3: TGTGCCAGCAGCCTCACCGGATGGGGCGAGCAGTACTTC. Protein: CASSLTGWGEQYF.

This clonotype showed up just a few times. V gene TRBV30 combines with J gene TRBJ1-3; possible D gene TRBD1, 5 bases. CDR3 size: 17 residues. The germline V and J ends were trimmed by 4 bases and 0 bases, with 19 bases remaining between them. The V gene's germline CDR1 is GTSNPN and CDR2 SVGIG (reference sequence). CDR3 amino acids: CAWIPRQLFTSGNTIYF. The CDR3 coding sequence is TGTGCCTGGATACCAAGACAGCTGTTCACCTCTGGAAACACCATATATTTT.

The V call is TRBV30, the J call TRBJ1-6; D unclear. V gave up 1 base and J gave up 18 bases, with 16 bases separating them. CDR3 length: 12 residues. Germline CDR1 is GTSNPN and CDR2 is SVGIG (reference sequence). The chain's CDR3 is CAWSASPGIAHF. The CDR3 DNA reads TGTGCCTGGAGTGCATCACCGGGGATCGCCCACTTT.

This clonotype occurred a few times. The CDR3 region has the DNA TGTGCCAGCAGTTCATTCGGGACTAGCGGCTCCTACGAGCAGTACTTC. It specifies CASSSFGTSGSYEQYF. This chain connects TRBV6-5 to TRBJ2-7, with 11 positions matching TRBD2. With V trimmed by 4 bases and J by 0 bases, 5 bases remained unmatched. The CDR3 runs 16 residues. Germline CDR1 and CDR2: MNHEY and SVGAGI.

V usage is TRBV10-3 and J usage is TRBJ2-1, with 13 bases identical to TRBD2. With V trimmed by 3 bases and J by 8 bases, 7 bases remained unmatched. CDR3 length: 16 residues. The V gene's germline CDR1 is ENHRY and CDR2 SYGVKD. The CDR3 nucleotides read TGTGCCATCAGTGATACTAGCGGGGGGGCTGGGGATGAGCAGTTCTTC. This gives the protein CAISDTSGGAGDEQFF.

This clonotype is classed as medium-sized (0.01 to 0.1%). The gene calls are TRBV20-1 and TRBJ1-3; D perhaps matches TRBD1 (5 bases). This CDR3 has 14 residues. Trimming shortened V by 6 bases and J by 0 bases, and 12 bases separated the two germline ends. CDR1 is DFQATT, CDR2 SNEGSKA, per germline (reference sequence). This CDR3 reads CSALPGSSGNTIYF. Here the CDR3 DNA reads TGCAGTGCCCTCCCAGGGAGCTCTGGAAACACCATATATTTT.

This clonotype was seen a single time. V gene TRBV5-5 combines with J gene TRBJ1-1; 7 bases align to TRBD1. Germline CDR1 SGHKS, CDR2 YYEKEE (reference sequence). This CDR3 region has 18 residues. The V gene end was trimmed by 0 bases and the J gene end by 4 bases; junction bases not matched to a gene: 15. The CDR3 sequence: CASSLVGNRGIGSTEAFF. CDR3 nucleotide sequence: TGTGCCAGCAGCTTGGTGGGGAACAGGGGCATAGGGAGCACTGAAGCTTTCTTT.

This clonotype was seen only a few times. This chain joins TRBV11-2 and TRBJ2-5, with 8 bases identical to TRBD2. CDR3 length equals 14 residues. Per germline, CDR1 SGHAT and CDR2 FQNNGV. V was clipped by 10 bases and J by 5 bases; unmatched bases: 12. The CDR3 region has the DNA TGTGCCACCACATCCGGCGGGGGGTGGGAGACCCAGTACTTC. Protein: CATTSGGGWETQYF.

This clonotype appeared a few times. The rearrangement uses TRBV27 and TRBJ1-1, with 7 nucleotides matching TRBD1. The V gene's germline CDR1 is MNHEY and CDR2 SMNVEV (reference sequence). CDR3 size: 17 residues. Losses at the gene ends were 0 bases for V and 10 bases for J; bases not matched to a gene: 17. The CDR3 sequence is CASSLSRAPTGRYVAFF. The CDR3 DNA reads as TGTGCCAGCAGTTTATCGCGGGCCCCGACAGGGAGATACGTAGCTTTCTTT.

By proportion, this clonotype is medium-sized. This rearrangement joins TRBV24-1 to TRBJ1-3, with D hard to call. The V end was cut by 8 bases, the J end by 1 base, with 8 bases between. The CDR3 contains 13 residues. Germline V lookup: CDR1 KGHDR, CDR2 SFDVKD. The CDR3 sequence is CATKKGSGNTIYF. The CDR3 DNA reads as TGTGCCACCAAGAAGGGTTCTGGAAACACCATATATTTT.

The CDR3 spells CASSSAGRRGPFYNEQFF. The CDR3 DNA is TGTGCCAGCAGCTCAGCGGGACGGCGGGGGCCTTTCTACAATGAGCAGTTCTTC. V is TRBV11-1 and J is TRBJ2-1, with D tentatively TRBD2 (7 bases). Trimming cost V 4 bases and J 3 bases, with 22 bases left between them. The CDR3 has 18 residues. Germline assignment: CDR1 SGHAT and CDR2 FQDESV (reference sequence).

This sequence joins TRBV6-1 and TRBJ2-2, with D perhaps TRBD2 (7 bases). The germline CDR1 and CDR2 sequences are MNHNS and SASEGT. The CDR3 loop spans 16 amino acids. CDR3 sequence: CAQQPGAGVNTGELFF. Written as DNA, the CDR3 is TGTGCTCAGCAGCCAGGGGCGGGGGTTAACACCGGGGAGCTGTTTTTT.

This chain links TRBV19 with TRBJ1-4; D is uncertain. This CDR3 is built from 14 residues. Trimming took off 6 bases at V and 0 bases at J, with 8 bases between the two ends. Looked up from germline, CDR1 is LNHDA and CDR2 is SQIVND (reference sequence). This CDR3 is CASRPYATNEKLFF. For the CDR3, the DNA is TGTGCCAGTAGACCCTATGCAACTAATGAAAAACTGTTTTTT.

This chain links TRBV12-3 or TRBV12-4 with TRBJ2-5; a possible D gene is TRBD2 (7 bases). The V and J ends lost 7 bases and 7 bases respectively, with 19 bases between them. The CDR3 totals 14 residues. CDR3 nucleotide sequence: TGTGCCAGCACGAGAGGGGAGGGGGGTGGGACCCAGTACTTC. Translating it yields CASTRGEGGGTQYF.

A few counts support this clonotype. This chain joins TRBV5-1 and TRBJ2-5, with D uncertain. The CDR3 runs 12 residues. V dropped 4 bases and J dropped 5 bases, with 9 bases sitting between them. Germline V gene sequence: CDR1 SGHRS, CDR2 YFSETQ. The DNA for the CDR3 is TGCGCCAGCAGCGAAGCGATGGAGACCCAGTACTTC. It yields the protein CASSEAMETQYF.

This clonotype was counted a few times. J is TRBJ2-1 and V is TRBV2; possible D gene TRBD1, 5 bases. The CDR3 runs 13 residues. The germline V gene has CDR1 SNHLY and CDR2 FYNNEI. Trimming cost V 5 bases and J 4 bases, with 9 bases left between them. The CDR3 DNA reads as TGTGCCAGCAGTAGTAGACAGTACAATGAGCAGTTCTTC. This translates into CASSSRQYNEQFF.

This clonotype was recorded a few times. This chain uses TRBV2 with TRBJ2-7, with D unclear. The CDR3 covers 12 residues. Looked up from germline, CDR1 is SNHLY and CDR2 is FYNNEI. The V end was cut by 8 bases, the J end by 3 bases, with 11 bases between. CDR3 nucleotide sequence: TGTGCCAGCGGACCAACAAGCTACGAGCAGTACTTC. Translating gives CASGPTSYEQYF.

This clonotype is labeled as large. The gene calls are TRBV15 and TRBJ1-2, with TRBD1 matching 12 bases. Germline CDR1 and CDR2: LNHNV and YYDKDF (reference sequence). CDR3 length: 15 residues. V lost 4 bases, J lost 7 bases, and 7 bases stayed unmatched. The CDR3 DNA follows: TGTGCCACCAGCACTCCGGGACAGGGGGCGCGTGGCTACACCTTC. This codes for CATSTPGQGARGYTF.

The chain is built from TRBV20-1 and TRBJ2-7; 8 bases are a match to TRBD1. J gave up 3 bases and V 6 bases, and 10 bases lay outside the gene matches. CDR3 size: 14 residues. Germline assignment: CDR1 DFQATT and CDR2 SNEGSKA (reference sequence). The CDR3 loop is CSAAEGTGYYEQYF. In DNA, the CDR3 is TGCAGTGCGGCCGAGGGGACAGGATACTACGAGCAGTACTTC.